This TCR beta chain originates from a study of blood T cell repertoires in COVID-19. Study details: Collection of acute and convalescent COVID-19 samples took place in the United States, Italy and Spain.

Measured with immunoSEQ multiplex PCR; TCRdb has only the in-frame clones, and not every one. The sample holds 250,000 to 300,000 clones, 81% seen once. The CDR3 consists of 15 residues. The rearrangement joins TRBV21-1 to TRBJ2-4; TRBD2, the table's D call, was not compared with the DNA. TRBV21-1 is a documented pseudogene. Sequenced input: peripheral blood. The clonotype comes from an older woman with active or convalescent COVID-19. CDR3 region: CASSKDKRPQNIQYF. In DNA, the CDR3 is TGTGCCAGCAGCAAAGACAAGCGTCCGCAAAACATTCAGTACTTC.